The text below deals with one TCR beta chain. This specimen comes from a study of T cell changes during pregnancy in multiple sclerosis. Using immunoSEQ multiplex PCR, the repertoire was profiled, and TCRdb retains in-frame clones only, with some absent. The repertoire holds around 69,000 clones, with around nine tenths as singletons. This specimen was peripheral blood, taken in the third trimester of pregnancy. This TCR came from a female donor with multiple sclerosis, enrolled in a pregnancy study.

CDR3 in amino acids: CSVGPRGGTEAFF. CDR3 coding DNA: TGCAGCGTTGGTCCCCGAGGGGGAACTGAAGCTTTCTTT. V is TRBV29-1 and J is TRBJ1-1, with D possibly TRBD1 on 6 matching bases. Trimming shortened V by 4 bases and J by 5 bases, and 14 bases separated the two germline ends. Germline V gene sequence: CDR1 SQVTM, CDR2 ANQGSEA. The CDR3 length is 13 residues.